The next 32 T cell receptor beta chains were all read from a single sample in a study of early T cells in non-severe SARS-CoV-2 infection. TCRdb re-derived calls from the 5' RACE reads in MiXCR, one entry per CDR3 protein. In the table there are 65,000 to 85,000 distinct CDR3 sequences, about 13% of which are singletons. The sample taken for sequencing was whole blood. These receptors were taken from an adult who was a healthcare worker with PCR-confirmed SARS-CoV-2 infection or an uninfected control (not recorded which).

This clonotype appeared a few times. The chain combines TRBV9 with TRBJ1-2; D is ambiguous. The V gene lost 0 bases and the J gene lost 4 bases, with 13 bases spanning the gap. This CDR3 is 15 amino acids long. The germline V gene has CDR1 SGDLS and CDR2 YYNGEE. The CDR3 loop is CASSVVSGPSYGYTF. CDR3 DNA: TGTGCCAGCAGCGTAGTAAGCGGACCGTCCTATGGCTACACCTTC.

The chain couples TRBV18 to TRBJ2-1; D gene uncertain. The V gene lost 0 bases and the J gene lost 6 bases, with 9 bases spanning the gap. Per the germline V gene, CDR1 is KGHSH and CDR2 is LQKENI. The CDR3 length is 14 residues. The CDR3 is CASSPPYGLNEQFF. CDR3 coding DNA: TGTGCCAGCTCACCACCCTACGGTCTCAATGAGCAGTTCTTC.

The CDR3 region is CASRGDRSSYEQYF. CDR3 in DNA: TGTGCCAGCAGGGGGGACAGGAGCTCCTACGAGCAGTACTTC. The V and J genes are TRBV2 and TRBJ2-7, with TRBD1 matching 8 bases. The CDR3 runs to 14 residues. Germline V gene data show CDR1 as SNHLY and CDR2 as FYNNEI. The ends lost 6 bases at V and 0 bases at J; junction bases unmatched: 4.

The chain has TRBV28 and TRBJ2-7; D possibly corresponds to TRBD2 (7 bases). The germline V gene has CDR1 MDHEN and CDR2 SYDVKM. V was cut by 3 bases and J by 10 bases, with 13 bases left in between. The CDR3 extends over 12 amino acids. CDR3 sequence reads: CASSLTGLVQYF. The CDR3 DNA follows: TGTGCCAGCAGTTTGACAGGACTAGTACAGTACTTC.

The chain links TRBV2 to TRBJ2-5; the D is unclear. The germline V gene encodes CDR1 SNHLY and CDR2 FYNNEI. Deletions cut 3 bases from V and 4 bases from J, with 6 bases between. This CDR3 contains 12 residues. CDR3 in amino acids: CASSDMAETQYF. The CDR3 nucleotides read TGTGCCAGCAGTGACATGGCAGAGACCCAGTACTTC.

V usage is TRBV15 and J usage is TRBJ2-7; no definite D call. Germline lookup yields CDR1 LNHNV and CDR2 YYDKDF (reference sequence). Trimming shortened V by 4 bases and J by 4 bases, and 11 bases separated the two germline ends. The CDR3 runs 13 residues. The CDR3 sequence: CATSTGPVYEQYF. CDR3 in DNA: TGTGCCACCAGCACAGGACCGGTATACGAGCAGTACTTC.

The CDR3: CASSVTGSSYNSPLHF. The CDR3 region has the DNA TGTGCCAGCAGCGTCACCGGGAGCTCCTATAATTCACCCCTCCACTTT. The V call is TRBV9, the J call TRBJ1-6; D is unclear. This CDR3 region has 16 residues. V was cut by 2 bases and J by 0 bases, with 9 bases left in between. The germline V gene has CDR1 SGDLS and CDR2 YYNGEE.

This clonotype showed up just once. Given a much more abundant clone one base away, this may be a read error. J is TRBJ2-7 and V is TRBV20-1; 11 nucleotides agree with TRBD2. The length of the CDR3 is 14 residues. V dropped 5 bases and J dropped 2; count of bases not matched to a gene: 5. Germline-derived CDR1 and CDR2 are DFQATT and SNEGSKA (reference sequence). The CDR3 DNA follows: TGCAGTGCTGAGCCTAGCGGGAGGCCCTACGAGCAGTACTTC. Residues: CSAEPSGRPYEQYF.

This clonotype was recorded at least ten times. This chain links TRBV11-2 with TRBJ1-5, with 7 bases fitting TRBD1. CDR1 and CDR2 (germline): SGHAT, FQNNGV. V lost 5 bases and J lost 4; bases outside the gene matches: 5. The CDR3 has 14 amino acids. CDR3 sequence: CASSRGQANQPQHF. DNA of the CDR3: TGTGCCAGCAGCCGAGGACAGGCAAATCAGCCCCAGCATTTT.

This chain links TRBV28 with TRBJ2-7; possible D gene TRBD1, 5 bases. This CDR3 has 9 amino acids. Looked up from germline, CDR1 is MDHEN and CDR2 is SYDVKM. Trimming took off 8 bases at V and 7 bases at J, with 6 bases between the two ends. The CDR3 sequence is CASGAEQYF. The CDR3 region has the DNA TGTGCCAGCGGGGCAGAGCAGTACTTC.

This clonotype was seen a few times. V usage is TRBV18 and J usage is TRBJ2-7; 8 bases are a match to TRBD1. J gave up 6 bases and V 2 bases, and 9 bases lay outside the gene matches. CDR1 and CDR2 (germline): KGHSH, LQKENI. This CDR3 is 15 amino acids long. The CDR3 nucleotides are TGTGCCAGCTCACCAGGTTCCAGGGGGCGCTCCGAGCAGTACTTC. It yields the protein CASSPGSRGRSEQYF.

This clonotype appeared a few times. The chain uses TRBV7-8 and TRBJ1-4; possible D gene TRBD1, 5 bases. The germline V and J ends were trimmed by 5 bases and 8 bases, with 24 bases remaining between them. Per the germline V gene, CDR1 is SGHVS and CDR2 is FQNEAQ. The CDR3 is 17 residues long. CDR3 DNA: TGTGCCAGCAGCCCCGGGCGGACCCCGGGGCTCGGGGAAAAACTGTTTTTT. It is translated as CASSPGRTPGLGEKLFF.

The chain has TRBV20-1 and TRBJ1-3, with a tentative D call TRBD1 (6 bases). The CDR3 is 15 residues long. V lost 1 base, J lost 1 base, and 11 bases lay in between. Looked up from germline, CDR1 is DFQATT and CDR2 is SNEGSKA (reference sequence). The CDR3 DNA is TGCAGTGCTAGAGCCTCGGACAGTTCTGGAAACACCATATATTTT. It is translated as CSARASDSSGNTIYF.

This clonotype was counted many times. The chain joins TRBV20-1 to TRBJ2-7, with 8 positions matching TRBD2. V lost 4 bases and J lost 2; bases outside the gene matches: 7. The CDR3 spans 14 residues. Germline values: CDR1 DFQATT, CDR2 SNEGSKA (reference sequence). CDR3 nucleotides: TGCAGTGCTACCCTCGGGACTAGAGCCTACGAGCAGTACTTC. Translated: CSATLGTRAYEQYF.

This clonotype has more than one count but fewer than ten. The gene calls are TRBV7-9 and TRBJ2-7; TRBD1 aligns across 9 bases. V trimming: 0 bases; J trimming: 6 bases; junction bases outside the gene matches: 9. The CDR3 loop spans 16 amino acids. Germline CDR1 and CDR2: SEHNR and FQNEAQ (reference sequence). The CDR3 coding sequence is TGTGCCAGCAGCTTAGCGCTTGGACAGGGGACCCGCGAGCAGTACTTC. Its translation is CASSLALGQGTREQYF.

This chain links TRBV7-9 with TRBJ1-1; possibly TRBD1 for D (6 bases). The CDR3 totals 14 residues. V was trimmed by 5 bases and J by 0 bases, leaving 10 bases between them. The germline V gene has CDR1 SEHNR and CDR2 FQNEAQ (reference sequence). The CDR3 protein is CASSRQEMNTEAFF. The CDR3, as DNA: TGTGCCAGCAGCCGACAGGAAATGAACACTGAAGCTTTCTTT.

V is TRBV10-1 and J is TRBJ2-1; D remains ambiguous. The V and J ends lost 4 bases and 4 bases respectively, with 11 bases between them. There are 14 residues in the CDR3. Germline CDR1 WNHNN, CDR2 SYGVQD (reference sequence). CDR3 DNA: TGCGCCAGCAGTGTCGACCCAATGTACAATGAGCAGTTCTTC. This codes for CASSVDPMYNEQFF.

The sample holds many counts of this clonotype. The chain couples TRBV12-3 or TRBV12-4 to TRBJ1-2; 8 nucleotides line up with TRBD1. The junction had 11 bases not matched to a gene; V was cut back by 6 bases and J by 8 bases. The CDR3 totals 14 residues. The CDR3 bases are TGTGCCAGCAGCCCCTCGGACAGGGTGGGCGGCTACACCTTC. Translating gives CASSPSDRVGGYTF.

This clonotype came up a few times. The V gene is TRBV7-2, the J gene TRBJ2-1; TRBD1 might be the D (5 bases). Per germline, CDR1 SGHTA and CDR2 FQGNSA. This CDR3 spans 14 amino acids. V lost 2 bases and J lost 5, with 10 bases in between. This chain's CDR3 is CASSLSPGHNEQFF. As DNA, the CDR3 is TGTGCCAGCAGCTTATCCCCAGGGCACAATGAGCAGTTCTTC.

This clonotype was recorded at least ten times. The genes are TRBV7-2 and TRBJ2-5; D not certain. V shed 6 bases and J shed 4 bases, with 6 bases lying between them. Germline CDR1 and CDR2: SGHTA and FQGNSA. This CDR3 has 11 residues. CDR3 in DNA: TGTGCCAGCAGGGGCGGAGAGACCCAGTACTTC. Translation: CASRGGETQYF.

The chain joins TRBV28 to TRBJ2-3, with 12 bases lining up with TRBD2. CDR1 and CDR2 (germline): MDHEN, SYDVKM. V shed 6 bases, J shed 1 base, and the junction held 8 bases outside the gene matches. This CDR3 has 17 residues. The CDR3 DNA follows: TGTGCCAGCAGGAAAGCTAGCGGGGGGGCAGGCACAGATACGCAGTATTTT. This translates into CASRKASGGAGTDTQYF. Supplemented by reference TRBV28 and TRBJ2-3, the full variable domain reads DVKVTQSSRYLVKRTGEKVFLECVQDMDHENMFWYRQDPGLGLRLIYFSYDVKMKEKGDIPEGYSVSREKKERFSLILESASTNQTSMYLCASRKASGGAGTDTQYFGPGTRLTVL.

With regard to this clonotype: The junction and the germline gene differ at one end; a read error may be behind it. This CDR3 is CASSAGLESEKLFF. Written as DNA, the CDR3 is TGCGCCAGTAGTGCGGGCCTCGAGAGTGAAAAACTGTTTTTT. The V and J genes are TRBV10-1 and TRBJ1-4, with D unclear. The germline V gene has CDR1 WNHNN and CDR2 SYGVQD (reference sequence). The CDR3 extends over 14 amino acids.

This sequence joins TRBV12-3 or TRBV12-4 and TRBJ2-3; a possible D gene is TRBD2 (6 bases). With 7 bases removed from V and 0 bases from J, the gap between germline ends came to 14 bases. CDR3 length: 15 amino acids. The CDR3 reads CASKGGGTSTDTQYF. CDR3 nucleotide sequence: TGTGCCAGCAAGGGAGGCGGGACTAGCACAGATACGCAGTATTTT.

This clonotype was recorded many times. The rearrangement links TRBV6-5 to TRBJ1-5; D is unclear. The CDR3 runs to 13 residues. The V gene's germline CDR1 is MNHEY and CDR2 SVGAGI. Trimming took off 0 bases at V and 6 bases at J, with 6 bases between the two ends. The CDR3 DNA follows: TGTGCCAGCAGTTACTCTTTAGCTCAGCCCCAGCATTTT. This sequence encodes CASSYSLAQPQHF.

This clonotype was observed a handful of times. The chain uses TRBV27 and TRBJ2-1, with a tentative D call TRBD2 (6 bases). V lost 5 bases, J lost 10 bases, and 15 bases lay in between. This CDR3 spans 13 amino acids. Germline lookup yields CDR1 MNHEY and CDR2 SMNVEV (reference sequence). The CDR3 DNA is TGTGCCAGCAGTCCCGGACTACCGCTAGAGCAGTTCTTC. Protein product: CASSPGLPLEQFF.

This clonotype was found a few times. The chain joins TRBV20-1 to TRBJ1-3; possible D gene TRBD1, 5 bases. This CDR3 comprises 15 residues. CDR1 is DFQATT, CDR2 SNEGSKA, per germline (reference sequence). Between the trimmed V and J ends, which lost 1 base and 4 bases, there was a span of 14 bases. CDR3 nucleotides: TGCAGTGCTAGAGTCGCAGGGTTAAAAGGAAACACCATATATTTT. Its protein product is CSARVAGLKGNTIYF.

In this sample, this clonotype is medium-sized. The J gene is TRBJ2-1, the V gene TRBV20-1; D is unclear. The germline V gene has CDR1 DFQATT and CDR2 SNEGSKA (reference sequence). V was cut by 5 bases and J by 3 bases, with 17 bases left in between. The CDR3 has 15 residues. The CDR3 DNA follows: TGCAGTGCTCAGGACCCAAAACTCGACTACAATGAGCAGTTCTTC. Residues: CSAQDPKLDYNEQFF.

This clonotype was counted between two and nine times. This sequence joins TRBV28 and TRBJ2-1; perhaps TRBD1 as D (5 bases). Trimming took off 1 base at V and 6 bases at J, with 13 bases between the two ends. Germline CDR1 MDHEN, CDR2 SYDVKM. The CDR3 totals 15 residues. The CDR3 loop is CASSLSHGRVNEQFF. The CDR3 DNA sequence: TGTGCCAGCAGTTTATCCCACGGCAGGGTCAATGAGCAGTTCTTC. The full variable domain, rest sourced from reference TRBV28 and TRBJ2-1, is DVKVTQSSRYLVKRTGEKVFLECVQDMDHENMFWYRQDPGLGLRLIYFSYDVKMKEKGDIPEGYSVSREKKERFSLILESASTNQTSMYLCASSLSHGRVNEQFFGPGTRLTVL.

In this sample, this clonotype turned up many times. The chain joins TRBV28 to TRBJ2-7; D not certain. The germline V gene has CDR1 MDHEN and CDR2 SYDVKM. This CDR3 has 11 residues. V lost 5 bases, J lost 0 bases, and 2 bases lay in between. For the CDR3, the DNA is TGTGCCAGCAGTAACTCCTACGAGCAGTACTTC. This codes for CASSNSYEQYF.

J is TRBJ1-2 and V is TRBV18; D perhaps matches TRBD1 (6 bases). Germline V CDR1 and CDR2: KGHSH, LQKENI. The V end was cut by 1 base, the J end by 4 bases, with 10 bases between. The CDR3 totals 14 residues. As DNA, the CDR3 is TGTGCCAGCTCACCACTACACAGGGTCTATGGCTACACCTTC. This translates into CASSPLHRVYGYTF.

This clonotype was seen more than once but under ten times. The CDR3 DNA sequence: TGCAGCGCGGACCAAGGACTAGGCTCCTACAATGAGCAGTTCTTC. Amino acid sequence: CSADQGLGSYNEQFF. The chain has TRBV29-1 and TRBJ2-1; 7 bases fit TRBD2. With V trimmed by 7 bases and J by 0 bases, 9 bases remained unmatched. Germline CDR1 is SQVTM and CDR2 is ANQGSEA. The CDR3 is made up of 15 amino acids.

This sequence joins TRBV9 and TRBJ2-7; no reliable D call. Trimming cost V 0 bases and J 1 base, with 11 bases left between them. Per germline, CDR1 SGDLS and CDR2 YYNGEE. This CDR3 has 15 amino acids. The CDR3 bases are TGTGCCAGCAGCGTAGGGGATTTGAGGTCCTACGAGCAGTACTTC. The encoded protein is CASSVGDLRSYEQYF.